This T cell receptor beta chain was profiled in a study of identical twins. TCRdb passed the 5' RACE reads through MiXCR, listing each CDR3 protein once. The sample includes 500,000 or so distinct CDR3 sequences, 14% seen only once; the top ten take about 0.52%. Trimming removed 7 bases from V and 0 bases from J, with 10 bases in between. The germline V gene has CDR1 ENHRY and CDR2 SYGVKD. The CDR3 extends over 13 amino acids. This sample also belongs to another study, concerning yellow fever vaccine responses in identical twins. That paper adds: Reports say the vaccine T cell response in twins looked partly convergent and partly personalized.

The sample consisted of CD4+ T cells sorted from blood. This chain joins TRBV10-3 and TRBJ2-7, with D uncertain. The sequence came from a woman in her late teens or twenties in good health. The CDR3 region is CAIMADSSYEQYF. In nucleotides, the CDR3 is TGTGCCATCATGGCGGATAGCTCCTACGAGCAGTACTTC.